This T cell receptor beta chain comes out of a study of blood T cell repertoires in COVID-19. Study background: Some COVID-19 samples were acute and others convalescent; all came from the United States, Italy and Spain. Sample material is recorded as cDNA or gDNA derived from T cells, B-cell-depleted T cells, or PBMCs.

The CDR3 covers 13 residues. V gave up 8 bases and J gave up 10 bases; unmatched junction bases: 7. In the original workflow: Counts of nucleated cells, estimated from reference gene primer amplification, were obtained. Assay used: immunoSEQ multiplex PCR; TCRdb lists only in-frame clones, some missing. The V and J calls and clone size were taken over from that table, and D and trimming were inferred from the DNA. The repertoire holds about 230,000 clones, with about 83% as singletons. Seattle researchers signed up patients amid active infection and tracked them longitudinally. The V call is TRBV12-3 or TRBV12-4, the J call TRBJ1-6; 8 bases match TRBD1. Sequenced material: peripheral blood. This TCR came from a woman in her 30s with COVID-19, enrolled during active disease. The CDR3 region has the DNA TGTGCCAGCGCCGGGACAGGAGTATCACCCCTCCACTTT. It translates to CASAGTGVSPLHF.